This TCR beta chain originates from a study of post-analysis software for immune sequencing data. About the study: The cohort encompassed relapsing-remitting, secondary progressive and progressive-relapsing multiple sclerosis disease courses.

cDNA libraries for TCR beta contained unique molecular identifiers. With roughly 1 to 11 million T cells as the source, some 510,000 cDNA molecules resulted. In TCRdb, the PCR reads were re-called with MiXCR into one record per CDR3 protein. The repertoire holds around 200,000 distinct CDR3 sequences, with approximately 28% as singletons. Trimming removed 2 bases from V and 2 bases from J, with 12 bases in between. The CDR3 is made up of 14 amino acids. Germline V gene sequence: CDR1 SQVTM, CDR2 ANQGSEA. Study observations and caveats: Multiple sclerosis was associated with a significant reduction in normalized Chao1 diversity relative to controls. Samples sharing a preparation batch grouped tightly together when assessed by F measure. Included in a set of a handful of TRBV segments more frequent in patients than controls were TRBV5-6, TRBV5-1 and TRBV20-1.

This clonotype was seen repeatedly, ten times or more. Its antigen is unknown. The TCR was taken from a girl aged 2-17 years with multiple sclerosis. The sample was blood. This sequence joins TRBV29-1 and TRBJ1-2; D uncertain. In nucleotides, the CDR3 is TGCAGCGTTGAACGCGGCAGTGCGAACTATGGCTACACCTTC. Amino acid sequence: CSVERGSANYGYTF.